This record covers a single T cell receptor (beta chain). What it binds is unknown. The sample is drawn from a study of cytomegalovirus exposure and HLA in healthy donors. On the study more broadly: The approximately 120 validation repertoires used the same platform as the roughly 670 first-cohort repertoires, a later analysis reported. General study results and limits: The finding came from a later analysis; first-cohort TCR clusters tended to co-occur in the roughly 110 validation repertoires. Most TCR sequences showed up rarely, but some public TCRs showed up in many donors.

Germline V gives CDR1 LNHNV, CDR2 YYDKDF (reference sequence). The CDR3 is 17 amino acids. Trimming removed 3 bases from V and 6 bases from J; junction bases left unmatched: 11. While the first cohort had fewer than 850 subjects, the donors belonged to the separate validation cohort of roughly 130 subjects. The data were produced by immunoSEQ multiplex PCR, yet TCRdb's version contains in-frame clones alone and is incomplete. The sample yields 120,000 or so clones, roughly 90% seen once. The sample comprised PBMCs. The rearrangement links TRBV15 to TRBJ1-6, with 7 bases fitting TRBD1. This sequence was found in a woman aged 18 to 35 in good health and CMV-seronegative. The CDR3 DNA follows: TGTGCCACCAGCAGGAGGAGAGCCGGGACAGTTAATTCACCCCTCCACTTT. It codes for CATSRRRAGTVNSPLHF.